The present T cell receptor (beta chain) was sequenced within a study of Ad26.COV2.S vaccination and SARS-CoV-2 variants. Study conclusions and caveats: The study found higher spike-specific TCR breadth in vaccine than placebo recipients.

Profiling relied on immunoSEQ multiplex PCR, and the TCRdb table lists in-frame clones only, not all of them. The top ten clones hold about 6.4% of a sample with hundreds of thousands of clones, around 90% of them seen once. The germline CDR1 and CDR2 sequences are LGHNA and YSLEER. The V end lost 1 base, the J end lost 5 bases, and 11 bases lay between the germline ends. The CDR3 loop spans 14 amino acids. Remarks on this clone: Antigen unknown.

Stated treatment: around 19 received Ad26.COV2.S at low or high dose, single or two shots; roughly 5 received placebo; per-sample allocation not given. Repertoires come from day 63 after the first vaccine or placebo injection. The sequenced sample was peripheral blood, obtained in a trial of Ad26.COV2.S vaccine versus placebo. The chain uses TRBV4-3 and TRBJ2-5; D is uncertain. The receptor comes from a person aged 18 to 59 who received the Ad26.COV2.S COVID-19 vaccine or a placebo. CDR3: CASSQGVSRETQYF. The CDR3 DNA reads as TGCGCCAGCAGCCAAGGGGTATCCCGGGAGACCCAGTACTTC.